The rows below give T cell receptor beta chains drawn from one sample of a study of beta chain features in type 1 diabetes. Measured with immunoSEQ multiplex PCR; TCRdb has only the in-frame clones, and not every one. The sample consists of 150,000 to 190,000 clones, approximately 8.1% of them appearing once. Sequencing was carried out using central memory CD4+ T cells from blood. These receptor sequences come from a man younger than 30 in good health. CDR3s include the opening cysteine and the closing phenylalanine or tryptophan. A D gene is named only where the DNA matches it firmly. Expanded clones get a size class; other rows say once, few or many, or leave the size out.

j_gene | v_gene | d_gene | abundance | CDR3nt | CDR3aa
TRBJ2-2 | TRBV7-2 | TRBD2 | . | TGTGCCAGCAGTCGTGCTAGCGGGATGGACGGGGAGCTGTTTTTT | CASSRASGMDGELFF
TRBJ2-1 | TRBV7-9 | TRBD1 | few | TGTGCCAGCAGCGCGGGACAGGCGCTTTCCAGGCAGTTCTTC | CASSAGQALSRQFF
TRBJ1-3 | TRBV19 | . | . | TGTGCCAGTAGGGTTCGCAGGGGAACTGGAAACACCATATATTTT | CASRVRRGTGNTIYF
TRBJ1-6 | TRBV5-1 | . | . | TGCGCCAGCAGCTTGGGACAGTCCGACAATTCACCCCTCCACTTT | CASSLGQSDNSPLHF
TRBJ2-7 | TRBV7-2 | . | few | TGTGCCAGCAGCTTAGTTTCGGGGGTCTTCTCCTACGAGCAGTACTTC | CASSLVSGVFSYEQYF
TRBJ1-3 | TRBV7-2 | . | few | TGTGCCAGCAGCCCCGACTCCAACCCTGGAAACACCATATATTTT | CASSPDSNPGNTIYF
TRBJ2-7 | TRBV7-9 | . | . | TGTGCCAGCAGCCCGCCCCGGGACTCGGGGAAGAGCTCCTACGAGCAGTACTTC | CASSPPRDSGKSSYEQYF
TRBJ1-2 | TRBV30 | TRBD1 | many | TGTGCCTGGAAGGGACAGAGGAACTATGGCTACACCTTC | CAWKGQRNYGYTF
TRBJ2-3 | TRBV28 | TRBD2 | . | TGTGCCAGCAGTTCAGCGGGGGGGCGCAAGGTAACGCAGTATTTT | CASSSAGGRKVTQYF
TRBJ1-2 | TRBV28 | TRBD1 | many | TGTGCCAGCAGCGTTGGACACAGGGGAGGTGGCTACACCTTC | CASSVGHRGGGYTF
TRBJ1-1 | TRBV5-5 | . | . | TGTGCCAGCAGCTTGGTCCCAGAGAACACTGAAGCTTTCTTT | CASSLVPENTEAFF
TRBJ2-2 | TRBV6-6 | . | few | TGTGCCAGCACGGGGGAGAGAACCGGGGAGCTGTTTTTT | CASTGERTGELFF
TRBJ1-6 | TRBV9 | TRBD1 | many | TGTGCCAGCAGCGTGGACAGGGCTGATTCACCCCTCCACTTT | CASSVDRADSPLHF
TRBJ2-7 | TRBV28 | . | few | TGTGCCAGCAGTCCGCCGGGACACCCCTACGAGCAGTACTTC | CASSPPGHPYEQYF